This T cell receptor beta chain was found in a study of liver allograft versus peripheral blood T cells. Study in general: T cell receptor repertoires in transplanted livers were compared with those in recipients' peripheral blood. Overall study results and limits: Repertoires found inside liver allografts reportedly differed from T cell receptor repertoires in peripheral blood.

Via MiXCR, TCRdb re-called the reads, giving one row per CDR3 protein. The sample shows approximately 9,800 distinct CDR3 sequences, roughly 20% of them seen only once. To note about this clonotype: Its specificity is not known. A much larger clone lies one base from this, so it may be a read error.

Germline V lookup: CDR1 MDHEN, CDR2 SYDVKM. The length of the CDR3 is 15 residues. The TCR was taken from a human patient who had a liver transplant. Some T cells here may be from the graft donor. This chain uses TRBV28 with TRBJ2-7, with 11 bases identical to TRBD1. The chain's CDR3 is CGSSEPGQGAYEQYF. The CDR3 bases are TGTGGCAGCAGTGAGCCGGGACAGGGGGCCTACGAGCAGTACTTC.